This T cell receptor (beta chain) was recovered during a study of blood T cell repertoires in COVID-19. Study information: Some COVID-19 samples were acute and others convalescent; all came from the United States, Italy and Spain. PBMCs, B-cell-depleted T cells, or T cells were the source of the cDNA or gDNA that made up the material.

The participants were between roughly 18 and 100 years old and came from under 25 US areas. Allocation to cohorts depended on clinical history reported by the participants. Sequenced by immunoSEQ multiplex PCR; TCRdb stores in-frame clones only, minus some. Altogether some 220,000 clones are present, roughly nine tenths being singletons, with the ten largest covering roughly 3.2%. This sequence was found in a woman aged 45 to 65 in a cohort exposed to, infected with or recovered from COVID-19 (not recorded which). Material: PBMCs or T cells enriched from blood (not recorded which).

CDR3 residues: CASSMAVAGEHEQYF. CDR3 DNA: TGTGCCAGTAGTATGGCCGTGGCGGGGGAACACGAGCAGTACTTC. The chain carries TRBV19 and TRBJ2-7; 7 nucleotides agree with TRBD2. The CDR3 loop spans 15 amino acids. Per germline, CDR1 LNHDA and CDR2 SQIVND (reference sequence). V lost 3 bases and J lost 5; bases outside the gene matches: 10.